Listed here is a single T cell receptor beta chain. As originally analysed: Estimation of nucleated cell counts was performed using reference gene primer amplification. The protocol was immunoSEQ multiplex PCR, while the TCRdb copy is restricted to in-frame clones and leaves out a portion. The D gene and trimming were derived from the DNA, and the V and J assignments and clone size from that table. The sample includes tens of thousands of clones, just under 80% of them seen just once. The data stem from a study of blood T cell repertoires in COVID-19. As for the study in general: PBMCs, B-cell-depleted T cells, or T cells were the source of the cDNA or gDNA that made up the material.

This CDR3 is built from 16 residues. J gave up 2 bases and V 2 bases, and 4 bases lay outside the gene matches. Germline CDR1 is LGHDT and CDR2 is YNNKEL (reference sequence). The sample comprised peripheral blood. This TCR was recovered from a man between 65 and 85 years old with COVID-19, enrolled during active disease. The chain recombines TRBV3-1 (or the pseudogene TRBV3-2) with TRBJ1-3, with 9 bases identical to TRBD1. DNA of the CDR3: TGTGCCAGCAGCCAAACCCGGACAGGGGCTGGAAACACCATATATTTT. This sequence encodes CASSQTRTGAGNTIYF.